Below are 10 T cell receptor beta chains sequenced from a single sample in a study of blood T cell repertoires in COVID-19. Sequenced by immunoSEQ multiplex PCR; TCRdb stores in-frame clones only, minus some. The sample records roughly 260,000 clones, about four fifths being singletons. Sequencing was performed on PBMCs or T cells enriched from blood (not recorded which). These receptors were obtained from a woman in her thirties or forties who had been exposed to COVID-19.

The CDR3 region is CASSPPGTTNEQFF. The CDR3 nucleotides are TGTGCCAGCTCACCACCCGGGACTACTAATGAGCAGTTCTTC. The V gene is TRBV18, the J gene TRBJ2-1, with 7 bases identical to TRBD2. The CDR3 totals 14 residues. CDR1 is KGHSH and CDR2 is LQKENI in the germline V gene. Germline trimming cut 0 bases from V and 7 bases from J; bases unmatched to any gene: 3. The entire variable domain, with the rest obtained from reference TRBV18 and TRBJ2-1, is as follows: NAGVMQNPRHLVRRRGQEARLRCSPMKGHSHVYWYRQLPEEGLKFMVYLQKENIIDESGMPKERFSAEFPKEGPSILRIQQVVRGDSAAYFCASSPPGTTNEQFFGPGTRLTVL.

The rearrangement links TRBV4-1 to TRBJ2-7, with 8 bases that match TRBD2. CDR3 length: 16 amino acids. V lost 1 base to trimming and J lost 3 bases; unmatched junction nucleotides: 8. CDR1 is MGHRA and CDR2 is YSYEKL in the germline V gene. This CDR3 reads CASSQGAGADYYEQYF. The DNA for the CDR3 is TGCGCCAGCAGCCAAGGAGCGGGGGCTGACTACTACGAGCAGTACTTC.

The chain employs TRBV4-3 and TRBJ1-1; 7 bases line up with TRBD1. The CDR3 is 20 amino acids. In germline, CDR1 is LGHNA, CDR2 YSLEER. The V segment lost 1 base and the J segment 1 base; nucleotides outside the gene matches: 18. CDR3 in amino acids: CASSQASVHRGYKKNTEAFF. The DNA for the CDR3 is TGCGCCAGCAGCCAAGCCAGTGTGCACAGGGGATATAAGAAGAACACTGAAGCTTTCTTT.

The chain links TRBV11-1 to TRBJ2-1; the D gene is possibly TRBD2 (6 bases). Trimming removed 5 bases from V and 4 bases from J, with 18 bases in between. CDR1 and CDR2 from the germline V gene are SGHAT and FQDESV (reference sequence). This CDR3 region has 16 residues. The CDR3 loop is CASSPMRDSSYNEQFF. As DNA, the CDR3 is TGTGCCAGCAGCCCCATGAGGGACTCATCATACAATGAGCAGTTCTTC.

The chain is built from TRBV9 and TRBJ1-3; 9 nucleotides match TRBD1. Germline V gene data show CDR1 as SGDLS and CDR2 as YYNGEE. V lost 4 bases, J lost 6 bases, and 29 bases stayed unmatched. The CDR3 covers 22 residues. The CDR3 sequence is CASSRQLISGTGLENVENTIYF. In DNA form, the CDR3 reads TGTGCCAGCAGCCGCCAACTAATTTCCGGGACAGGGCTTGAGAATGTAGAAAACACCATATATTTT.

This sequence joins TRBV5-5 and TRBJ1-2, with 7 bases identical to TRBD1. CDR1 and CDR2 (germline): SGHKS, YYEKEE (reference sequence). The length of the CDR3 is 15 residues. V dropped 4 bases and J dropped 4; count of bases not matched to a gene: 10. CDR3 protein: CASSPGTEDGYGYTF. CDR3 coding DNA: TGTGCCAGCAGCCCCGGGACAGAGGACGGCTATGGCTACACCTTC.

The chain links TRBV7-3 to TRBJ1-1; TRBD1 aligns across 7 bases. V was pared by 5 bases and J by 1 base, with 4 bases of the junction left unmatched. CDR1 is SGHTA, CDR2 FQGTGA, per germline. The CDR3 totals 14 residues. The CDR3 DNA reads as TGTGCCAGCAGCCCCAGGGGGACGAACACTGAAGCTTTCTTT. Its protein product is CASSPRGTNTEAFF.

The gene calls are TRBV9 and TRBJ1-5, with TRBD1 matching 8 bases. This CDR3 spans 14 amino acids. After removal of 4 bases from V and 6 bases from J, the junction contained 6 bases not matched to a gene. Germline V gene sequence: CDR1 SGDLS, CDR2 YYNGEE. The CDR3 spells CASSQLQGGQPQHF. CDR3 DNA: TGTGCCAGCAGCCAGCTACAGGGGGGTCAGCCCCAGCATTTT.

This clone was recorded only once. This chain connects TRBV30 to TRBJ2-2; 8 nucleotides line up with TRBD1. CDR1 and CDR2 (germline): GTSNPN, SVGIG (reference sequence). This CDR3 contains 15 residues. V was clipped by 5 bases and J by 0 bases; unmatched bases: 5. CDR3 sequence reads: CAWDRGRTNTGELFF. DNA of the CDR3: TGTGCCTGGGACAGGGGTAGAACGAACACCGGGGAGCTGTTTTTT.

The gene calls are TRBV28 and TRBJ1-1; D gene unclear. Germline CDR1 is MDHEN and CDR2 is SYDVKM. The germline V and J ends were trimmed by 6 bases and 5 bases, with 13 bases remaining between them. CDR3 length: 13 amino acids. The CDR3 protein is CASSLSFYTEAFF. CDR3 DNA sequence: TGTGCCAGCAGCCTCAGTTTTTATACTGAAGCTTTCTTT. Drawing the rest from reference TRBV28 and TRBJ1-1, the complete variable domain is DVKVTQSSRYLVKRTGEKVFLECVQDMDHENMFWYRQDPGLGLRLIYFSYDVKMKEKGDIPEGYSVSREKKERFSLILESASTNQTSMYLCASSLSFYTEAFFGQGTRLTVV.